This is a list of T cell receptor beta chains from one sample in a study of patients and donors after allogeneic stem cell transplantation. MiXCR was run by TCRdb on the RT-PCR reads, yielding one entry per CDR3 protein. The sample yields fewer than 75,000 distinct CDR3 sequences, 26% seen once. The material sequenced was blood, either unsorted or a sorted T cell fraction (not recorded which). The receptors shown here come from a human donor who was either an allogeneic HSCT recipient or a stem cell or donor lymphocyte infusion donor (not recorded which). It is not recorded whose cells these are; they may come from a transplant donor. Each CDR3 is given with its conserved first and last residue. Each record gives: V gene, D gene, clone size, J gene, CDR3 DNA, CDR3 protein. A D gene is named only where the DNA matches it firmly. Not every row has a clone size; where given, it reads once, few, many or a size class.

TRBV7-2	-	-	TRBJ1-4	TGTGCCAGCAGCCACTATGGGGAGGGAGGTGAAAAACTGTTTTTT	CASSHYGEGGEKLFF
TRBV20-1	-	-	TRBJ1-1	TGCAGTGCTAGAGATCGAACAGTCCTGAACACTGAAGCTTTCTTT	CSARDRTVLNTEAFF
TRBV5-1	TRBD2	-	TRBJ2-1	TGCGCCAGCAGCCCGCCGGGACTAGTATCGCTCAATGAGCAGTTCTTC	CASSPPGLVSLNEQFF
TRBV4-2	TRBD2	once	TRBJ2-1	TGTGCCAGCAGCCAACTACCGGGACTAGCGGGAGGCTACAATGAGCAGTTCTTC	CASSQLPGLAGGYNEQFF
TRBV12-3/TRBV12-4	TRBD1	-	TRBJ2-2	TGTGCCAGCAGGGGACAGGTCACCGGGGAGCTGTTTTTT	CASRGQVTGELFF
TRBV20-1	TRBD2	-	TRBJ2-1	TGCAGTGCTAGAGTGGTAGCGGGAGGGGCCGTGAATGAGCAGTTCTTC	CSARVVAGGAVNEQFF
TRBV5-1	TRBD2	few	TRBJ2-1	TGCGCCAGCAGCCAGCTTGAGACTAGCGGACCTACGAGCTCCTACAATGAGCAGTTCTTC	CASSQLETSGPTSSYNEQFF
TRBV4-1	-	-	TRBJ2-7	TGCGCCAGCAGCCAAGGGGGGCGGTACGAGCAGTACTTC	CASSQGGRYEQYF
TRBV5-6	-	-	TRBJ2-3	TGTGCCAGCAGCTTGTTCGGGAATAATGCAGATACGCAGTATTTT	CASSLFGNNADTQYF
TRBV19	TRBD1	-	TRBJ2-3	TGTGCCAGTAGTACAGGGGGCTTAGATACGCAGTATTTT	CASSTGGLDTQYF
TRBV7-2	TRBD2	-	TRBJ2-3	TGTGCCAGCAGCTGGAGGGAGCGGGGCTCGCAGTATTTT	CASSWRERGSQYF
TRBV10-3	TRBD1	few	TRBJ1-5	TGTGCCATCAGTGAGAGGGCAGGGGGCTTTGGCAATCAGCCCCAGCATTTT	CAISERAGGFGNQPQHF
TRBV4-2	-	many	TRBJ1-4	TGTGCCAGCAGCCAAGCTCAACAGGGACTAGGTGAAAAACTGTTTTTT	CASSQAQQGLGEKLFF
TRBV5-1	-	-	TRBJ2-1	TGCGCCAGCAGCCGTCGGGTACGCGTCTCCTACAATGAGCAGTTCTTC	CASSRRVRVSYNEQFF
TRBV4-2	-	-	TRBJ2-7	TGTGCCAGCAGCCAAGATTTAGGGTCTCCCTACGAGCAGTACTTC	CASSQDLGSPYEQYF
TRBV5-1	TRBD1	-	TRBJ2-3	TGCGCCAGCAGCGGCGACAGGGGTCGCACAGATACGCAGTATTTT	CASSGDRGRTDTQYF
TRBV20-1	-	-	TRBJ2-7	TGCAGTGCTAGAGGGGAGGAGCAGTACTTC	CSARGEEQYF
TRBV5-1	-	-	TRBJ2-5	TGCGCCAGCAGCTTCCGGGAGACCCAGTACTTC	CASSFRETQYF
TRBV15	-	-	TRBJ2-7	TGTGCCACCAGCACCTCGGGACCTACGGAGCAGTACTTC	CATSTSGPTEQYF
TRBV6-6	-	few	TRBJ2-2	TGTGCCAGCAGTTCCCTCAGGGATACGAACACCGGGGAGCTGTTTTTT	CASSSLRDTNTGELFF
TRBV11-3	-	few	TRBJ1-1	TGTGCCAGCAGCTTTCACCCAGAGACTGAAGCTTTCTTT	CASSFHPETEAFF
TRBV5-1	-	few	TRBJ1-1	TGCGCCAGCATGGGGGTTCCGGGGAGCGCTGAAGCTTTCTTT	CASMGVPGSAEAFF
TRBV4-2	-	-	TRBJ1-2	TGTGCCAGCAGCCTACTCCAGGCGGGGGGCGTTAACTATGGCTACACCTTC	CASSLLQAGGVNYGYTF
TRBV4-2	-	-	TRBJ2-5	TGTGCCAGCAGCCAAGAGCGGGGGACAGTTCAAGAGACCCAGTACTTC	CASSQERGTVQETQYF
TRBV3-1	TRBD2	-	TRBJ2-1	TGTGCCAGCAGCCGAGCTAGCGGGGTATACAATGAGCAGTTCTTC	CASSRASGVYNEQFF
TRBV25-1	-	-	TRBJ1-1	TGTGCCAGCCGCCGGGGGCCGAACACTGAAGCTTTCTTT	CASRRGPNTEAFF
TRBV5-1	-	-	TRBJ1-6	TGCGCCAGCAGCTTGGGGCCAACCAATTCACCCCTCCACTTT	CASSLGPTNSPLHF
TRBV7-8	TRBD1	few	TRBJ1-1	TGTGCCAGCAGCCCTGGGACAGTTCTAAACACTGAAGCTTTCTTT	CASSPGTVLNTEAFF
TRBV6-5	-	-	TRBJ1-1	TGTGCCAGCAGTTCTACCGGCCCTCGGCGGGCTTTCTTT	CASSSTGPRRAFF
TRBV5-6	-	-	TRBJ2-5	TGTGCCAGCAGCTTTGGGCCTACGGCAGAGACCCAGTACTTC	CASSFGPTAETQYF
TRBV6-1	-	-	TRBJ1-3	TGTGCCAGCAGTGTACGAGGAAACACCATATATTTT	CASSVRGNTIYF
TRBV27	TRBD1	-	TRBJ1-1	TGTGCCAGCAGTCCGGGACAGGGGAGGACTGAAGCTTTCTTT	CASSPGQGRTEAFF
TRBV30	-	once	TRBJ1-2	TGTGCCTGGAGCGCCCTTTCTACAGCTAAATATGGCTACACCTTC	CAWSALSTAKYGYTF
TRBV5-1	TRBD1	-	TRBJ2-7	TGCGCCAGCTCACAGGGGGCGGCCTACGAGCAGTACTTC	CASSQGAAYEQYF
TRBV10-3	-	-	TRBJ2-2	TGTGCCATCAGTGCTAGTGTGGCCGGGGAGCTGTTTTTT	CAISASVAGELFF
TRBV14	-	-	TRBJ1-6	TGTGCCAGCAGCCTAGGGCTGCGGTCACCCCTCCACTTT	CASSLGLRSPLHF
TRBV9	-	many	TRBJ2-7	TGTGCCAGCAGCGTTGGTTCAGGAGTCTCCTACGAGCAGTACTTC	CASSVGSGVSYEQYF
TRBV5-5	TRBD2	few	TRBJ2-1	TGTGCCAGCAGCAGGTCTAGCGGGAGTCACAATGAGCAGTTCTTC	CASSRSSGSHNEQFF
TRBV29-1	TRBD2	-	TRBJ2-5	TGCAGCGTTGAAGATCCTCACTCGGGACTAGCGGGGCCACAAGAGACCCAGTACTTC	CSVEDPHSGLAGPQETQYF
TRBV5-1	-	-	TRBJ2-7	TGCGCCAGCAGCTTGGACAAGTCCTACGAGCAGTACTTC	CASSLDKSYEQYF
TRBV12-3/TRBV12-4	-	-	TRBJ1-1	TGTGCCAGCAGTGTGGACGTTCCGAACACTGAAGCTTTCTTT	CASSVDVPNTEAFF
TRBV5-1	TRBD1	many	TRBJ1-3	TGCGCCAGCAGCGGAGAACAGGGGATGTCTGGAAACACCATATATTTT	CASSGEQGMSGNTIYF
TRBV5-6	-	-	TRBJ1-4	TGTGCCAGCAGCTTGTTTGGGGCAACTAATGAAAAACTGTTTTTT	CASSLFGATNEKLFF
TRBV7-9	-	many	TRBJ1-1	TGTGCCAGCAGCTCTCCCCCCCCGGGACCGAACACTGAAGCTTTCTTT	CASSSPPPGPNTEAFF
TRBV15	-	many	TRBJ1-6	TGTGCCACCAGCAAAGAGCTATCTAGTTCACCCCTCCACTTT	CATSKELSSSPLHF
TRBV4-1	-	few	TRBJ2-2	TGCGCCAGCAGCCAAGGCTACAACACCGGGGAGCTGTTTTTT	CASSQGYNTGELFF
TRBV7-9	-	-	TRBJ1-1	TGTGCCAGCAGCTTATTAGGACTCGACACTGAAGCTTTCTTT	CASSLLGLDTEAFF
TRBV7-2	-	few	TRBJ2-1	TGTGCCAGCAGCCCAACGTCTAACTCCTACAATGAGCAGTTCTTC	CASSPTSNSYNEQFF
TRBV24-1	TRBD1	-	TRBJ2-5	TGTGCCACCAGTGGGGAAAAGGGACAGCAAGAGACCCAGTACTTC	CATSGEKGQQETQYF
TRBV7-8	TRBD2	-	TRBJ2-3	TGTGCCAGCACTTCAGGCGGGGGGCATGGAGATACGCAGTATTTT	CASTSGGGHGDTQYF
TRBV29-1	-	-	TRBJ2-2	TGCAGCGTTGTAGCCACCGGGGAGCTGTTTTTT	CSVVATGELFF
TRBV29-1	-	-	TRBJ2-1	TGCAGCGTTGGGTCCGGCTACAATATATACAATGAGCAGTTCTTC	CSVGSGYNIYNEQFF